These T cell receptor beta chains were read from a single sample in a study of blood T cell repertoires in COVID-19. The method was immunoSEQ multiplex PCR; TCRdb's version includes in-frame clones alone and lacks a portion of them. The table includes under 300,000 clones, roughly 82% detected once. The sequenced sample was peripheral blood. Receptors originate from a woman older than 75 with active or convalescent COVID-19. The CDR3 runs from the conserved cysteine through the conserved F or W. Each record gives: clone size, J gene, CDR3 length, V gene, D gene, CDR3 protein, CDR3 DNA. D genes are given only for firm matches. Clone size is given for some rows only: seen once, a few or many times, or a class if the clone is expanded.

clone_size: .
j_call: TRBJ1-4
cdr3_length: 15
v_call: TRBV18
d_call: .
cdr3_aa: CASSPRGSSNEKLFF
cdr3_nt: TGTGCCAGCTCACCAAGGGGCAGTAGCAATGAAAAACTGTTTTTT

clone_size: .
j_call: TRBJ2-1
cdr3_length: 13
v_call: TRBV12-3/TRBV12-4
d_call: .
cdr3_aa: CASSFVTGSGWFF
cdr3_nt: TGTGCCAGCAGTTTTGTTACAGGCTCTGGGTGGTTCTTC

clone_size: .
j_call: TRBJ2-7
cdr3_length: 14
v_call: TRBV21-1
d_call: .
cdr3_aa: CASRMGQGGYEQYF
cdr3_nt: TGTGCCAGCAGGATGGGACAGGGAGGGTACGAGCAGTACTTC

clone_size: .
j_call: TRBJ2-7
cdr3_length: 15
v_call: TRBV4-1
d_call: TRBD1
cdr3_aa: CASSQPDRGSDEQYF
cdr3_nt: TGCGCCAGCAGCCAACCCGACAGGGGGAGTGACGAGCAGTACTTC

clone_size: .
j_call: TRBJ1-5
cdr3_length: 14
v_call: TRBV6-5
d_call: .
cdr3_aa: CASSRQYSNQPQHF
cdr3_nt: TGTGCCAGCAGTCGCCAGTATAGCAATCAGCCCCAGCATTTT

clone_size: .
j_call: TRBJ1-1
cdr3_length: 14
v_call: TRBV5-1
d_call: .
cdr3_aa: CASSFSGGLTEAFF
cdr3_nt: TGCGCCAGCAGCTTCAGCGGGGGGCTTACTGAAGCTTTCTTT

clone_size: .
j_call: TRBJ2-7
cdr3_length: 13
v_call: TRBV6-5
d_call: TRBD2
cdr3_aa: CASSQGLAGALNW
cdr3_nt: TGTGCCAGCAGCCAAGGACTAGCGGGAGCCCTTAACTGG

clone_size: once
j_call: TRBJ2-7
cdr3_length: 13
v_call: TRBV5-1
d_call: .
cdr3_aa: CASSLPSSYEQYF
cdr3_nt: TGCGCCAGCAGCTTGCCCAGTTCCTACGAGCAGTACTTC

clone_size: .
j_call: TRBJ1-1
cdr3_length: 15
v_call: TRBV18
d_call: TRBD1
cdr3_aa: CASSPPDRGAPEAFF
cdr3_nt: TGTGCCAGCTCACCACCGGACAGGGGAGCCCCTGAAGCTTTCTTT

clone_size: .
j_call: TRBJ1-5
cdr3_length: 16
v_call: TRBV2
d_call: TRBD1
cdr3_aa: CASSFARDRGHQPQHF
cdr3_nt: TGTGCCAGCAGTTTTGCCCGGGACAGGGGGCATCAGCCCCAGCATTTT

clone_size: .
j_call: TRBJ2-2
cdr3_length: 15
v_call: TRBV2
d_call: .
cdr3_aa: CASSEDPGSTGELFF
cdr3_nt: TGTGCCAGCAGTGAAGATCCGGGGAGTACCGGGGAGCTGTTTTTT

clone_size: .
j_call: TRBJ2-5
cdr3_length: 13
v_call: TRBV30
d_call: TRBD1
cdr3_aa: CAWTGQAGETQYF
cdr3_nt: TGTGCCTGGACGGGACAGGCGGGAGAGACCCAGTACTTC

clone_size: few
j_call: TRBJ2-3
cdr3_length: 17
v_call: TRBV9
d_call: TRBD2
cdr3_aa: CASSPRTSGGPTDTQYF
cdr3_nt: TGTGCCAGCAGCCCAAGGACTAGCGGGGGGCCCACAGATACGCAGTATTTT

clone_size: .
j_call: TRBJ1-4
cdr3_length: 14
v_call: TRBV28
d_call: .
cdr3_aa: CASGTSTSNEKLFF
cdr3_nt: TGTGCCAGTGGGACAAGTACATCTAATGAAAAACTGTTTTTT

clone_size: .
j_call: TRBJ1-4
cdr3_length: 14
v_call: TRBV20-1
d_call: .
cdr3_aa: CSAGGTATNEKLFF
cdr3_nt: TGCAGTGCTGGTGGGACTGCCACTAATGAAAAACTGTTTTTT

clone_size: .
j_call: TRBJ2-2
cdr3_length: 17
v_call: TRBV3-1/TRBV3-2
d_call: TRBD2
cdr3_aa: CASSGLAGVANTGELFF
cdr3_nt: TGTGCCAGCAGCGGACTAGCGGGAGTTGCTAACACCGGGGAGCTGTTTTTT

clone_size: .
j_call: TRBJ1-2
cdr3_length: 12
v_call: TRBV10-3
d_call: .
cdr3_aa: CAISDPRVGYTF
cdr3_nt: TGTGCCATCAGTGATCCGAGAGTTGGCTACACCTTC

clone_size: .
j_call: TRBJ2-1
cdr3_length: 14
v_call: TRBV4-2
d_call: .
cdr3_aa: CASSQERSYNEQFF
cdr3_nt: TGTGCCAGCAGCCAAGAGAGGTCCTACAATGAGCAGTTCTTC

clone_size: .
j_call: TRBJ2-5
cdr3_length: 15
v_call: TRBV10-1
d_call: .
cdr3_aa: CASSTAAENQETQYF
cdr3_nt: TGCGCCAGCAGTACTGCGGCAGAGAACCAAGAGACCCAGTACTTC

clone_size: .
j_call: TRBJ2-1
cdr3_length: 14
v_call: TRBV30
d_call: .
cdr3_aa: CAWTGLSSYNEQFF
cdr3_nt: TGTGCCTGGACCGGACTTTCCTCCTACAATGAGCAGTTCTTC

clone_size: .
j_call: TRBJ2-5
cdr3_length: 11
v_call: TRBV2
d_call: .
cdr3_aa: CASMSAETQYF
cdr3_nt: TGTGCCAGCATGTCAGCGGAGACCCAGTACTTC

clone_size: .
j_call: TRBJ1-1
cdr3_length: 14
v_call: TRBV3-1/TRBV3-2
d_call: TRBD1
cdr3_aa: CASSSGQGGTEAFF
cdr3_nt: TGTGCCAGCAGCTCGGGACAGGGGGGCACTGAAGCTTTCTTT

clone_size: .
j_call: TRBJ1-4
cdr3_length: 14
v_call: TRBV5-5
d_call: TRBD1
cdr3_aa: CASSSDRGYEKLFF
cdr3_nt: TGTGCCAGCAGTTCAGACAGGGGGTATGAAAAACTGTTTTTT

clone_size: .
j_call: TRBJ2-1
cdr3_length: 15
v_call: TRBV14
d_call: TRBD1
cdr3_aa: CASSRLRQGYNEQFF
cdr3_nt: TGTGCCAGCAGCCGCCTTCGACAGGGGTACAATGAGCAGTTCTTC

clone_size: .
j_call: TRBJ1-4
cdr3_length: 12
v_call: TRBV11-2
d_call: .
cdr3_aa: CASSREGEKLFF
cdr3_nt: TGTGCCAGCAGCCGCGAGGGTGAAAAACTGTTTTTT

clone_size: many
j_call: TRBJ2-7
cdr3_length: 13
v_call: TRBV15
d_call: TRBD1
cdr3_aa: CATRQGALYEQYF
cdr3_nt: TGTGCCACGCGCCAGGGGGCCTTATACGAGCAGTACTTC

clone_size: .
j_call: TRBJ1-5
cdr3_length: 13
v_call: TRBV6-5
d_call: .
cdr3_aa: CACTGSGNQPQHF
cdr3_nt: TGTGCCTGTACAGGGTCGGGCAATCAGCCCCAGCATTTT

clone_size: .
j_call: TRBJ2-1
cdr3_length: 16
v_call: TRBV7-9
d_call: .
cdr3_aa: CASSLEGGDHKGEQFF
cdr3_nt: TGTGCCAGCAGCTTAGAAGGAGGGGACCACAAGGGTGAGCAGTTCTTC

clone_size: .
j_call: TRBJ1-1
cdr3_length: 14
v_call: TRBV3-1/TRBV3-2
d_call: .
cdr3_aa: CASSQDQGNSEAFF
cdr3_nt: TGTGCCAGCAGCCAAGATCAGGGGAACTCTGAAGCTTTCTTT

clone_size: once
j_call: TRBJ1-5
cdr3_length: 16
v_call: TRBV5-6
d_call: TRBD1
cdr3_aa: CASSLERGLKNQPQHF
cdr3_nt: TGTGCCAGCAGCTTGGAGAGGGGGCTCAAAAATCAGCCCCAGCATTTT

clone_size: .
j_call: TRBJ1-4
cdr3_length: 15
v_call: TRBV28
d_call: .
cdr3_aa: CASSLYWGVGEKLFF
cdr3_nt: TGTGCCAGCAGTTTATATTGGGGCGTAGGTGAAAAACTGTTTTTT

clone_size: .
j_call: TRBJ1-1
cdr3_length: 13
v_call: TRBV11-2
d_call: .
cdr3_aa: CASSRGTLGVAFF
cdr3_nt: TGTGCCAGCAGCCGGGGAACCCTCGGGGTTGCTTTCTTT

clone_size: .
j_call: TRBJ1-3
cdr3_length: 15
v_call: TRBV30
d_call: .
cdr3_aa: CAWSVAQASGNTIYF
cdr3_nt: TGTGCCTGGAGTGTAGCACAGGCATCTGGAAACACCATATATTTT

clone_size: .
j_call: TRBJ2-7
cdr3_length: 13
v_call: TRBV24-1
d_call: .
cdr3_aa: CATSDPSRGEQYF
cdr3_nt: TGTGCCACCAGTGATCCTTCTAGGGGCGAGCAGTACTTC

clone_size: once
j_call: TRBJ2-5
cdr3_length: 14
v_call: TRBV5-1
d_call: TRBD2
cdr3_aa: CASSSSGSWETQYF
cdr3_nt: TGCGCCAGCAGCTCCAGCGGGAGCTGGGAGACCCAGTACTTC

clone_size: .
j_call: TRBJ2-1
cdr3_length: 14
v_call: TRBV10-2
d_call: TRBD2
cdr3_aa: CASKTTSGYNEQFF
cdr3_nt: TGCGCCAGCAAGACGACTAGCGGTTACAATGAGCAGTTCTTC

clone_size: .
j_call: TRBJ2-5
cdr3_length: 15
v_call: TRBV3-1/TRBV3-2
d_call: TRBD2
cdr3_aa: CASSQGLAGTETQYF
cdr3_nt: TGTGCCAGCAGCCAAGGACTAGCGGGAACGGAGACCCAGTACTTC